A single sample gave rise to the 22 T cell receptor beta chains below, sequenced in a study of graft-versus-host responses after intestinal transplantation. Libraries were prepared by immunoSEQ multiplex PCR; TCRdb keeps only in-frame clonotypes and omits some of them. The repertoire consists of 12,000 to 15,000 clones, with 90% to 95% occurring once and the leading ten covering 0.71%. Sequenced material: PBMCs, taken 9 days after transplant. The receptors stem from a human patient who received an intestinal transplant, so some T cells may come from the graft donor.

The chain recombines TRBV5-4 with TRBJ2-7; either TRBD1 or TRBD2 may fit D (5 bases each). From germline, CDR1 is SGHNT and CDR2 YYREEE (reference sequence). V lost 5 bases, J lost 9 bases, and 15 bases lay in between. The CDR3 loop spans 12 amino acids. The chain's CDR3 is CASSRDLFGQYF. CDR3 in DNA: TGTGCCAGCAGTCGGGACCTATTCGGGCAGTACTTC.

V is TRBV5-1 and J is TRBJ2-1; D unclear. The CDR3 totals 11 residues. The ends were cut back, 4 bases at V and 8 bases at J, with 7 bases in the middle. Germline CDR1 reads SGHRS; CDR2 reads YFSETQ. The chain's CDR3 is CASSSRDEQFF. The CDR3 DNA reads TGCGCCAGCAGCAGCCGGGATGAGCAGTTCTTC.

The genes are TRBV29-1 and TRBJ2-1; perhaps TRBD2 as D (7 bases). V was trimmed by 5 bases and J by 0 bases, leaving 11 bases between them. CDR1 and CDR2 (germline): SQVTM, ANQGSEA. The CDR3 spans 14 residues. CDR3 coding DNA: TGCAGCGTTAAGGGGGGGAGCTCCTACAATGAGCAGTTCTTC. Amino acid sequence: CSVKGGSSYNEQFF.

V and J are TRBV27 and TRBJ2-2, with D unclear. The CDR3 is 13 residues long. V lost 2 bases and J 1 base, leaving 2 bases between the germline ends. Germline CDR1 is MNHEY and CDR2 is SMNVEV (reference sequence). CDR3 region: CASSLLNTGELFF. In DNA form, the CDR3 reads TGTGCCAGCAGTTTACTGAACACCGGGGAGCTGTTTTTT.

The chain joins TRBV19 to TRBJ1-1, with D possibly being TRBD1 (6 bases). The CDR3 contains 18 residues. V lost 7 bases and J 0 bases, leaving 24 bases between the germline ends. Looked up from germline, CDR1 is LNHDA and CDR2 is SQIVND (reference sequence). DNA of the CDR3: TGTGCCAGTACCTATTCCTGGACAGTTAGGAACATGAACACTGAAGCTTTCTTT. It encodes CASTYSWTVRNMNTEAFF.

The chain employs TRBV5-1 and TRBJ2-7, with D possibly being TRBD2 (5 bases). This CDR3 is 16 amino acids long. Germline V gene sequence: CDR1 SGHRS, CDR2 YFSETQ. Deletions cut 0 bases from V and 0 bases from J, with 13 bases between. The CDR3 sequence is CASSLGWARDSYEQYF. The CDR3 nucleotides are TGCGCCAGCAGCTTGGGGTGGGCGAGGGACTCCTACGAGCAGTACTTC.

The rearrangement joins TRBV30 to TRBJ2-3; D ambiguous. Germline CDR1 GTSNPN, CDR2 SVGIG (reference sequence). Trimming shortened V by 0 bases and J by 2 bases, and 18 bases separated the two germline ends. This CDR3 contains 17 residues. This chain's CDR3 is CAWSVHWAYNPTDTQYF. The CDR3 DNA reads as TGTGCCTGGAGTGTACATTGGGCGTATAATCCCACAGATACGCAGTATTTT.

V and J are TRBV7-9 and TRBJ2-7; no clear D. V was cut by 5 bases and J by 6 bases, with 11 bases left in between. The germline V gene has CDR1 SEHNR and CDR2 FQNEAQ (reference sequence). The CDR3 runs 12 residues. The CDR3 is CASSPQPTEQYF. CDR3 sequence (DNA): TGTGCCAGCAGCCCCCAGCCCACCGAGCAGTACTTC.

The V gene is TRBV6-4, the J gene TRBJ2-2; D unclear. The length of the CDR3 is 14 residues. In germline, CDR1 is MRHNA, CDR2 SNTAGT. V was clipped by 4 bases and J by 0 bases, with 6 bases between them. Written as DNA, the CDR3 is TGTGCCAGCAGTGGAACTACGAACACCGGGGAGCTGTTTTTT. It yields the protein CASSGTTNTGELFF.

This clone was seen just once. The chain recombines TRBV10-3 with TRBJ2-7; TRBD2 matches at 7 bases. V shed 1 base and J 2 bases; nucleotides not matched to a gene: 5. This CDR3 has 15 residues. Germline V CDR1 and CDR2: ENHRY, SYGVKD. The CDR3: CAISEWGGPTYEQYF. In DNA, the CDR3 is TGTGCCATCAGTGAGTGGGGGGGTCCAACCTACGAGCAGTACTTC.

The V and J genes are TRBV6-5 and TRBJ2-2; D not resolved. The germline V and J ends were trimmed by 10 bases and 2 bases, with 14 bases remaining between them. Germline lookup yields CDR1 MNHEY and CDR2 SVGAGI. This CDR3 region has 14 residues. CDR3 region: CATQAGYNTGELFF. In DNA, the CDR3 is TGTGCCACCCAGGCCGGATACAACACCGGGGAGCTGTTTTTT.

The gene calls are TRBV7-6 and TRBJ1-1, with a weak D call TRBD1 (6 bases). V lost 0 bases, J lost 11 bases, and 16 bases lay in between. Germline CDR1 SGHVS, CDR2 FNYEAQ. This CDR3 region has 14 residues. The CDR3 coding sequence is TGTGCCAGCAGCTTAGCGGGGGCGGGTTCTATGGCTTTCTTT. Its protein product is CASSLAGAGSMAFF.

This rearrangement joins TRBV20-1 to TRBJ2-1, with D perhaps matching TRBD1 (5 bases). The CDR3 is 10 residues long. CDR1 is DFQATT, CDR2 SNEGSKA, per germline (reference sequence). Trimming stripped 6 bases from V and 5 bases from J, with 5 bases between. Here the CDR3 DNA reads TGCAGTGCAGGGGACAATGAGCAGTTCTTC. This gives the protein CSAGDNEQFF.

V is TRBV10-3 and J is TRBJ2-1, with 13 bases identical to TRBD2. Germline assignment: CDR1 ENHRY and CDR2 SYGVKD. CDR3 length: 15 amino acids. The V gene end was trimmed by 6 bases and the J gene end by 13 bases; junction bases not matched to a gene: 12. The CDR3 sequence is CAISHGLAGAALQFF. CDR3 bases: TGTGCCATCAGCCACGGACTAGCGGGAGCGGCACTACAGTTCTTC.

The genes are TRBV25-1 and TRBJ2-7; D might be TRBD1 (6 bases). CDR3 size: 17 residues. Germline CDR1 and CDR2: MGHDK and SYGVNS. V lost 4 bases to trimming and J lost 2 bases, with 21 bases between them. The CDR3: CASSVSWTALMAYEQYF. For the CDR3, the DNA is TGTGCCAGCAGTGTGTCTTGGACAGCCCTTATGGCCTACGAGCAGTACTTC.

CDR3 region: CASSLRQGATQYF. As DNA, the CDR3 is TGTGCCAGCAGCTTACGACAGGGGGCGACCCAGTACTTC. V gene TRBV7-6 combines with J gene TRBJ2-5; TRBD1 matches at 10 bases. The CDR3 totals 13 residues. V lost 2 bases to trimming and J lost 7 bases; unmatched junction nucleotides: 1. Germline CDR1 is SGHVS and CDR2 is FNYEAQ.

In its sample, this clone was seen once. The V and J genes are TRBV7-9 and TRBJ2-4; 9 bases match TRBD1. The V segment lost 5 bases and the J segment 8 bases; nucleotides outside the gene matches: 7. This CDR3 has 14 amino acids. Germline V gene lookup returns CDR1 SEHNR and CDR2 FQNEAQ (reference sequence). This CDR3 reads CASSIGQGRDIQYF. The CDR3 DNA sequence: TGTGCCAGCAGCATAGGACAGGGGAGGGACATTCAGTACTTC.

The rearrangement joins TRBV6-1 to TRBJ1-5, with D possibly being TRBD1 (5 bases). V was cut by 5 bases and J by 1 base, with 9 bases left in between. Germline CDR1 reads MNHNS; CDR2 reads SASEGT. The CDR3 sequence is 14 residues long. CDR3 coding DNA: TGTGCCAGCAGTAGGGGCGCGAGCAATCAGCCCCAGCATTTT. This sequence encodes CASSRGASNQPQHF.

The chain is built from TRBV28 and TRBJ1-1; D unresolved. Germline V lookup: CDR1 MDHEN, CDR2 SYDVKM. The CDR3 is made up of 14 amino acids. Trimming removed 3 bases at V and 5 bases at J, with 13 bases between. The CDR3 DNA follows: TGTGCCAGCAGTTTCCGGGCGGTGGGGACTGAAGCTTTCTTT. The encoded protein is CASSFRAVGTEAFF. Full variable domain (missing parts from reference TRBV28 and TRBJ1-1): DVKVTQSSRYLVKRTGEKVFLECVQDMDHENMFWYRQDPGLGLRLIYFSYDVKMKEKGDIPEGYSVSREKKERFSLILESASTNQTSMYLCASSFRAVGTEAFFGQGTRLTVV.

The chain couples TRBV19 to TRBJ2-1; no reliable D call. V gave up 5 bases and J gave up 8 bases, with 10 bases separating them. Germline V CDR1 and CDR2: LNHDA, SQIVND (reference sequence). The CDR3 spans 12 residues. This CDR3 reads CASSGRVHEQFF. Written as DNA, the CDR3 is TGTGCCAGTAGTGGTAGGGTCCATGAGCAGTTCTTC. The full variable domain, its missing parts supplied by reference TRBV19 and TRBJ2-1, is DGGITQSPKYLFRKEGQNVTLSCEQNLNHDAMYWYRQDPGQGLRLIYYSQIVNDFQKGDIAEGYSVSREKKESFPLTVTSAQKNPTAFYLCASSGRVHEQFFGPGTRLTVL.

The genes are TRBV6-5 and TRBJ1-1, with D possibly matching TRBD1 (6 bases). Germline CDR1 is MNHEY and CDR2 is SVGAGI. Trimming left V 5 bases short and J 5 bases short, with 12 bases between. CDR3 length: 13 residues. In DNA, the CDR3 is TGTGCCAGCAGTAAGGGGGGGGGAACTGAAGCTTTCTTT. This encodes CASSKGGGTEAFF.

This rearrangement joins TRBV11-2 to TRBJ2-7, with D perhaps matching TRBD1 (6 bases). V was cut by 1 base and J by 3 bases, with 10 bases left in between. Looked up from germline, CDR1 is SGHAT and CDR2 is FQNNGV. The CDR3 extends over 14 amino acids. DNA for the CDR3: TGTGCCAGCAGCTTAGCCGCAGGGGACTACGAGCAGTACTTC. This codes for CASSLAAGDYEQYF.